The sequence of this TCR beta chain was determined in a study of T cell responses to AZD1222 COVID-19 vaccine. This clone was detected only once. Unmatched junction bases numbered 3, after V lost 4 bases and J lost 1 base. Germline V gene sequence: CDR1 SGHRS, CDR2 YFSETQ. CDR3 length equals 14 residues. This table comes from immunoSEQ multiplex PCR, and its TCRdb copy is limited to in-frame clones, with some not included. The data contain 170,000 or so clones, 93% of them singletons. The sequence was collected from an adult in good health. This chain connects TRBV5-1 to TRBJ2-3; the match to TRBD2 covers 7 bases. The sequences come from peripheral blood, collected on day 0 of AZD1222 vaccination. The DNA for the CDR3 is TGCGCCAGCAGCCCCAGCGGGGGCACAGATACGCAGTATTTT. This sequence encodes CASSPSGGTDTQYF.